This T cell receptor beta chain was retrieved from a study of shared clonotypes between healthy human individuals. Turning to this clone: Its antigen is unknown. Additional DNA sequences in this sample encode the identical CDR3.

It was CD45RO-negative cells, positively selected for CCR7, that made up naive CD8 cells, with terminally differentiated effector memory CD45RA+ cells excluded. Whole-study findings and limits: Shared clonotypes across all four donors exceeded non-shared ones in generation probability.

CDR1 and CDR2 from the germline V gene are SGHRS and YFSETQ. V lost 0 bases, J lost 4 bases, and 6 bases stayed unmatched. The CDR3 is 15 residues long. Original processing notes: ImmunoSEQ junction-only sequences lacked quality scores, so their filtering differed. Measured with immunoSEQ multiplex PCR; TCRdb has only the in-frame clones, and not every one. V and J calls and clone size are copied from that table; D and trimming were computed from the DNA. The sample records 1.5 million to 2.5 million clones, roughly 95% being singletons. Input material: naive CD8+ T cells sorted from blood. This receptor was identified in a man aged 18-30 years in good health. The gene calls are TRBV5-1 and TRBJ2-7; 8 bases agree with TRBD1. CDR3 region: CASSLGQGAFYEQYF. CDR3 nucleotide sequence: TGCGCCAGCAGCTTGGGGCAGGGGGCGTTTTACGAGCAGTACTTC.